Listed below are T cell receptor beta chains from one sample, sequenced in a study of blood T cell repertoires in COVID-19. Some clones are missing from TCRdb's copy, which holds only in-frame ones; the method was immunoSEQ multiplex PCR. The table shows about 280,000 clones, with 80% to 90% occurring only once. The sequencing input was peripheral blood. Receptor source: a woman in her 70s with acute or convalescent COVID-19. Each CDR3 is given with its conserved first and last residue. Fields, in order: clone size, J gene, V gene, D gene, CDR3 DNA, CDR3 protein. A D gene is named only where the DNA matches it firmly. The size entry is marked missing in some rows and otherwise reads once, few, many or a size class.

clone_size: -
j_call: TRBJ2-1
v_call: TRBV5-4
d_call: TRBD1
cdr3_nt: TGTGCCAGCAGCGGACAGGGGGGATCCTACAATGAGCAGTTCTTC
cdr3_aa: CASSGQGGSYNEQFF

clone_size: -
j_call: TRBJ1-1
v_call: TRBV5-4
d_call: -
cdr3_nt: TGTGCCAGCAGCTTGATTGGCAACACTGAAGCTTTCTTT
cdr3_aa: CASSLIGNTEAFF

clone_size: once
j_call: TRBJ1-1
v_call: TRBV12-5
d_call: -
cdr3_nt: TGTGCTAGTGGCGCCCCAACCCCAGGGAAATGGGGCACTGAAGCTTTCTTT
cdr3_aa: CASGAPTPGKWGTEAFF

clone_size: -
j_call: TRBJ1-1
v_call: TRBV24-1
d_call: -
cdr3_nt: TGTGCCACCAGTGACCCCATGAACACTGAAGCTTTCTTT
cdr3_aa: CATSDPMNTEAFF

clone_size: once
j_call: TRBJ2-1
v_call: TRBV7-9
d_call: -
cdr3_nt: TGTGCCAGCAGCTTATCTCTTTCCAATGAGCAGTTCTTC
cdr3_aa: CASSLSLSNEQFF

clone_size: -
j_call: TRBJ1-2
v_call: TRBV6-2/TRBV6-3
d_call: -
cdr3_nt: TGTGCCAGCAGTTACGCCTCCGGTGGCTACACCTTC
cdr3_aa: CASSYASGGYTF

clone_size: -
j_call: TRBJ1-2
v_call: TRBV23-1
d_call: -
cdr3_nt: TGCGCCAGCGGGGGACTCCCGGGCTATGGCTACACCTTC
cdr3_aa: CASGGLPGYGYTF

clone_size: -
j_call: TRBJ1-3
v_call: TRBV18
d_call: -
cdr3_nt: TGTGCCAGCTCACCATCAAGGGGGAGTGGAAACACCATATATTTT
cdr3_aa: CASSPSRGSGNTIYF

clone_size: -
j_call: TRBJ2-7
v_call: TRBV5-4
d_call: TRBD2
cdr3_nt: TGTGCCAGCAGTTTGAGGACTAGCGGGGAGTACTTC
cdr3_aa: CASSLRTSGEYF

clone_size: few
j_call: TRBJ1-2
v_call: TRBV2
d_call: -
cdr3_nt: TGTGCCAGCAGTGGGGGCAGTTCGTTCTATGGCTACACCTTC
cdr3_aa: CASSGGSSFYGYTF

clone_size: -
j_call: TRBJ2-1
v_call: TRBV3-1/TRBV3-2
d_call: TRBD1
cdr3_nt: TGTGCCAGCAGCCAAGTAGGTGGGACAGGGGGCTACAATGAGCAGTTCTTC
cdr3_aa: CASSQVGGTGGYNEQFF

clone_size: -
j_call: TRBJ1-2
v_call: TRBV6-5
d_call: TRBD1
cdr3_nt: TGTGCCAGCAGAAAATCGCAGGGGGGCTATGGCTACACCTTC
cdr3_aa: CASRKSQGGYGYTF

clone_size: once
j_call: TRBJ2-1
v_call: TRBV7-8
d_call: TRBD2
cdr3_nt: TGTGCCAGCAGCTGGAGATGGCTAGCGGCTGAGCAGTTCTTC
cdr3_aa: CASSWRWLAAEQFF

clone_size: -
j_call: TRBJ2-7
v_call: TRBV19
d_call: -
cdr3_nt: TGTGCCAGTAGTTCGGGACACGGATACGAGCAGTACTTC
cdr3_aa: CASSSGHGYEQYF

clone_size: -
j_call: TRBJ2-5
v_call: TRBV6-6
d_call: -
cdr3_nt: TGTGCCAGCAGGCTTATGGGGGGAAGAGGAGAGACCCAGTACTTC
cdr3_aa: CASRLMGGRGETQYF

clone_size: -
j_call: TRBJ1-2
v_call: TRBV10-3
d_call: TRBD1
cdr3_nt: TGTGCCAACAGGGGCGATGGCTACACCTTC
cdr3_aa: CANRGDGYTF

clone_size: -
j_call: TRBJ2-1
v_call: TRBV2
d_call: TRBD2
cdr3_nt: TGTGCCAGCACCGAGGGTCGGACTAGCCGGAATGAGCAGTTCTTC
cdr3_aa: CASTEGRTSRNEQFF

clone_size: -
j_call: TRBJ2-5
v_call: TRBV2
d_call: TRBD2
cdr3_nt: TGTGCCAGCAGTGGACCTACTAGCGGGGGGTACCAAGAGACCCAGTACTTC
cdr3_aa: CASSGPTSGGYQETQYF

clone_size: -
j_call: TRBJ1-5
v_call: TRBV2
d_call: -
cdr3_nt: TGTGCCAGCAGTTCCGGCAGGGGCAATCAGCCCCAGCATTTT
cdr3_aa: CASSSGRGNQPQHF

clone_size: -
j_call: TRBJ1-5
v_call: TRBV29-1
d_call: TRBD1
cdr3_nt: TGCAGCGCGGGGGACAGGGATCAGCCCCAGCATTTT
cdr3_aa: CSAGDRDQPQHF

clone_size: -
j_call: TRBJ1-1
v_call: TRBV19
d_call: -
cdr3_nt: TGTGCCAGTACCATCATCCACAGGGCCCTGAACACTGAAGCTTTCTTT
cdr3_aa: CASTIIHRALNTEAFF

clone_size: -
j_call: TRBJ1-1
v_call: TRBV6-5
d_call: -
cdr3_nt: TGTGCCAGCAGTTACGTATCGAACACTGAAGCTTTCTTT
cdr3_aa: CASSYVSNTEAFF

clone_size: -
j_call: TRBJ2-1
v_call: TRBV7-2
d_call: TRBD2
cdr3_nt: TGTGCCAGCAGCCGTCTAGCGGGGGGGCATTACAATGAGCAGTTCTTC
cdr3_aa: CASSRLAGGHYNEQFF

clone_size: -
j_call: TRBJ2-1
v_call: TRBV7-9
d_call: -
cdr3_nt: TGTGCCAGCAGCCCCAGAGGCCGGACAGAGAGCTCCTACAATGAGCAGTTCTTC
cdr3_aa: CASSPRGRTESSYNEQFF

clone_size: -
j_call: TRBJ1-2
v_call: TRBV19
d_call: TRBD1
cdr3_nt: TGTGCCACTCGAATCCCAGGGGGCTATGGCTACACCTTC
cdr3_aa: CATRIPGGYGYTF